These T cell receptor beta chains were read from a single sample in a study of T-cell reconstitution after alpha-beta-depleted transplantation in children. TCRdb recomputed calls from the PCR reads with MiXCR, one row per CDR3 protein. Of fewer than 750,000 distinct CDR3 sequences in the sample, 25% to 30% are singletons; the top ten hold around 36%. The sample here was PBMCs, taken before TCRalphabeta/CD19-depleted stem cell transplant. All receptors derive from a boy in the first two years of life with Wiskott-Aldrich syndrome, due to receive a stem cell transplant. Each CDR3 is given with its conserved first and last residue. Each record gives: CDR3 length, V gene, J gene, clone size, D gene, CDR3 protein, CDR3 DNA. A D gene is named only where the DNA matches it firmly. The size field is filled for only some rows; it gives once, few, many or a size class.

>16|TRBV5-1|TRBJ2-5|-|-
CASSATGMAYGETQYF
TGCGCCAGCAGCGCTACAGGGATGGCGTATGGAGAGACCCAGTACTTC
>16|TRBV7-2|TRBJ1-2|-|-
CASSFRHGETNYGYTF
TGTGCCAGCAGCTTCCGCCACGGAGAGACTAACTATGGCTACACCTTC
>12|TRBV12-3/TRBV12-4|TRBJ2-7|-|-
CASRARGHEQYF
TGTGCCAGCAGGGCCAGAGGCCACGAGCAGTACTTC
>15|TRBV9|TRBJ2-1|few|TRBD2
CASSVGVSGRHEQFF
TGTGCCAGCAGCGTAGGTGTTAGCGGGAGACATGAGCAGTTCTTC
>16|TRBV20-1|TRBJ2-1|-|TRBD2
CSARDMGLAGVDEQFF
TGCAGTGCTAGAGATATGGGACTAGCGGGAGTTGATGAGCAGTTCTTC
>15|TRBV12-3/TRBV12-4|TRBJ2-5|-|TRBD1
CASSRPTGFLQTQYF
TGTGCCAGCAGTCGACCGACAGGGTTTTTACAGACCCAGTACTTC
>15|TRBV5-1|TRBJ2-5|-|-
CASSLVAVSQETQYF
TGCGCCAGCAGCTTGGTGGCAGTTTCCCAAGAGACCCAGTACTTC
>13|TRBV5-6|TRBJ2-7|few|-
CASSLNPRSEQYF
TGTGCCAGCAGCTTGAACCCCAGGAGCGAGCAGTACTTC
>17|TRBV5-1|TRBJ2-1|-|-
CASSLAEGPGSYNEQFF
TGCGCCAGCAGCTTGGCCGAAGGGCCGGGGTCGTACAATGAGCAGTTCTTC
>15|TRBV18|TRBJ2-5|few|TRBD1
CASSPRQGAGETQYF
TGTGCCAGCTCACCTAGACAGGGGGCAGGCGAGACCCAGTACTTC
>13|TRBV7-2|TRBJ1-5|few|-
CASSSRGHQPQHF
TGTGCCAGCAGCTCACGGGGCCACCAGCCCCAGCATTTT
>15|TRBV18|TRBJ1-1|-|-
CASSPGGRTNTEAFF
TGTGCCAGCTCACCGGGTGGACGGACTAACACTGAAGCTTTCTTT
>15|TRBV5-6|TRBJ1-1|-|TRBD1
CASSYEDRGLTEAFF
TGTGCCAGCAGCTATGAGGACAGGGGGCTAACTGAAGCTTTCTTT
>16|TRBV7-2|TRBJ2-2|few|-
CASSSRRVRNTGELFF
TGTGCCAGCAGCTCCCGGAGGGTCAGGAACACCGGGGAGCTGTTTTTT
>16|TRBV5-1|TRBJ2-1|few|TRBD2
CASSLGSGSRYNEQFF
TGCGCCAGCAGCTTGGGTAGCGGGAGTAGGTACAATGAGCAGTTCTTC
>14|TRBV20-1|TRBJ2-1|few|TRBD2
CSASLAGKINEQFF
TGCAGTGCTAGTCTAGCGGGAAAGATCAACGAGCAGTTCTTC
>17|TRBV4-1|TRBJ2-6|-|-
CASGTGMSRSGANVLTF
TGCGCCAGCGGTACAGGGATGTCTAGGTCTGGGGCCAACGTCCTGACTTTC
>15|TRBV28|TRBJ2-3|few|TRBD2
CASRTSGRHTDTQYF
TGTGCCAGCAGAACTAGCGGGCGGCACACAGATACGCAGTATTTT
>12|TRBV6-2/TRBV6-3|TRBJ2-1|-|-
CASRDVYSEQFF
TGTGCCAGCAGGGATGTCTACAGTGAGCAGTTCTTC
>16|TRBV24-1|TRBJ2-1|few|-
CATSDLPLTLASLEFF
TGTGCCACCAGTGATTTGCCCCTGACCCTAGCTTCGTTAGAGTTCTTC
>14|TRBV5-1|TRBJ1-5|many|TRBD1
CASSPGQGNQPQHF
TGTGCCAGCAGCCCCGGACAGGGGAATCAGCCCCAGCATTTT
>15|TRBV20-1|TRBJ2-7|-|TRBD2
CSASATASGAYEQYF
TGCAGTGCTAGCGCTACCGCTAGCGGGGCCTACGAGCAGTACTTC
>15|TRBV24-1|TRBJ2-7|once|TRBD1
CATSDSGQGSYEQYF
TGTGCCACCAGTGACTCCGGACAGGGCTCCTACGAGCAGTACTTC
>13|TRBV11-2|TRBJ2-1|few|TRBD1
CASSPTGVDEQFF
TGTGCCAGCAGCCCGACAGGGGTGGATGAGCAGTTCTTC
>12|TRBV10-3|TRBJ2-7|-|TRBD1
CAIMGQEYEQYF
TGTGCCATAATGGGACAGGAGTACGAGCAGTACTTC
>11|TRBV30|TRBJ1-1|once|-
CAWSVGAEAFF
TGTGCCTGGAGTGTCGGGGCTGAAGCTTTCTTT